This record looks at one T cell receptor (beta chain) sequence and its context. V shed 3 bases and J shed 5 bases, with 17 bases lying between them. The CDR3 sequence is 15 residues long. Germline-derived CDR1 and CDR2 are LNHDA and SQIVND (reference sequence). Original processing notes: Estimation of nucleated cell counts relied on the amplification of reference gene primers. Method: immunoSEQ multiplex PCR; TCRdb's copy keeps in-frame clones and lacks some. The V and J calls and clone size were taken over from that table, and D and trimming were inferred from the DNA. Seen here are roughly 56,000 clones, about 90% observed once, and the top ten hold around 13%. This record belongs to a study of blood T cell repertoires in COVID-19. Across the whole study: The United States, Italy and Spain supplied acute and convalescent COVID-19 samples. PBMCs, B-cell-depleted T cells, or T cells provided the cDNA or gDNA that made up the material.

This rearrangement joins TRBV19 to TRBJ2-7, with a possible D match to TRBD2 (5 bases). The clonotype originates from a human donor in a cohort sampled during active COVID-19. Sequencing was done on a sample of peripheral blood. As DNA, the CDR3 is TGTGCCAGTAGTATGATGACGGGAACTTGGAACGAGCAGTACTTC. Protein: CASSMMTGTWNEQYF.